The next 20 T cell receptor beta chains were all read from a single sample in a study of response to subunit inactivated influenza vaccine (dated by TCRdb to about 2018). The library was prepared using RT-PCR. Sequencing instrument: Illumina HiSeq 2500. Through fastp at Q25 and MiXCR, TCRdb rebuilt clones from the public reads, retaining in-frame beta chains. Rows with a matching CDR3 protein are joined into one entry that keeps the most common DNA and genes. Recorded for this sample are 650,000 to 800,000 distinct CDR3 sequences; around a sixth of them occurred a single time. The top ten clones comprise about a tenth of the sample. Source: PBMCs from blood, taken 4 to 6 days after vaccination. Source of these receptors: a man between 45 and 60 years old who received an inactivated influenza vaccine. Donor details come from another sample of the same person, matched by shared clones.

This chain links TRBV6-5 with TRBJ2-7, with a possible D match to TRBD1 (6 bases). There are 15 residues in the CDR3. Germline-derived CDR1 and CDR2 are MNHEY and SVGAGI. The V gene lost 3 bases and the J gene lost 3 bases, with 15 bases spanning the gap. CDR3 DNA: TGTGCCAGCAGTTATGCGGACAGTCCCCTCTACGAGCAGTACTTC. Translation: CASSYADSPLYEQYF.

This sequence joins TRBV11-2 and TRBJ2-1, with D possibly matching TRBD2 (6 bases). The CDR3 spans 14 residues. V lost 3 bases and J 8 bases, leaving 14 bases between the germline ends. CDR1 is SGHAT, CDR2 FQNNGV, per germline. The CDR3 DNA is TGTGCCAGCAGCTTGACTAGTCCTAGGGATGAGCAGTTCTTC. Translated, it gives CASSLTSPRDEQFF.

This clonotype was seen a handful of times. J is TRBJ2-3 and V is TRBV12-3 or TRBV12-4; no reliable D call. V lost 5 bases and J lost 4, with 19 bases in between. The CDR3 extends over 16 amino acids. This CDR3 is CASSPRGWGMADTQYF. The CDR3 bases are TGTGCCAGCAGTCCCCGCGGTTGGGGTATGGCAGATACGCAGTATTTT.

The CDR3 sequence: CSAREGSTNEKLFF. In DNA form, the CDR3 reads TGCAGTGCTAGAGAGGGCAGCACTAATGAAAAACTGTTTTTT. The chain links TRBV20-1 to TRBJ1-4, with unresolved D. Germline CDR1 DFQATT, CDR2 SNEGSKA (reference sequence). V lost 0 bases, J lost 2 bases, and 7 bases lay in between. The CDR3 covers 14 residues.

This clonotype was seen many times. The chain couples TRBV6-2 or TRBV6-3 to TRBJ2-3; D call uncertain. The CDR3 sequence is 12 residues long. Trimming took off 2 bases at V and 2 bases at J, with 2 bases between the two ends. The germline CDR1 and CDR2 sequences are MNHEY and SVGEGT. The CDR3 protein is CASSYPTDTQYF. The DNA for the CDR3 is TGTGCCAGCAGTTACCCCACAGATACGCAGTATTTT.

This chain joins TRBV5-1 and TRBJ2-1; 11 nucleotides align to TRBD2. This CDR3 has 15 amino acids. Germline lookup yields CDR1 SGHRS and CDR2 YFSETQ. Trimming removed 0 bases from V and 9 bases from J; junction bases left unmatched: 5. The CDR3 bases are TGCGCCAGCAGCTTGGGGCCTAGCGGGAGGACTGAGCAGTTCTTC. It is translated as CASSLGPSGRTEQFF.

This CDR3 is CASSFCAGTFRGNTIYF. In nucleotides, the CDR3 is TGTGCCAGCAGTTTTTGTGCAGGGACCTTTAGAGGAAACACCATATATTTT. The chain has TRBV12-3 or TRBV12-4 and TRBJ1-3; D is possibly TRBD1 (5 bases). V lost 3 bases to trimming and J lost 4 bases, with 19 bases between them. There are 17 residues in the CDR3.

The table lists this clonotype with many counts. The rearrangement uses TRBV29-1 and TRBJ2-7; no reliable D call. Germline loops: CDR1 SQVTM, CDR2 ANQGSEA. The CDR3 is made up of 10 amino acids. The ends were cut back, 4 bases at V and 3 bases at J, with 4 bases in the middle. CDR3: CSVVDYEQYF. The CDR3 DNA is TGCAGCGTTGTAGACTACGAGCAGTACTTC.

The chain uses TRBV6-1 and TRBJ2-7; 8 bases are a match to TRBD2. J gave up 3 bases and V 7 bases, and 5 bases lay outside the gene matches. From germline, CDR1 is MNHNS and CDR2 SASEGT. The CDR3 extends over 13 amino acids. CDR3 nucleotides: TGTGCCAGCAACAGAGCGGGGGTCTACGAGCAGTACTTC. This encodes CASNRAGVYEQYF.

This clonotype was recorded many times. The chain combines TRBV7-8 with TRBJ2-7; 7 bases fit TRBD1. The CDR3 contains 17 residues. The V segment lost 4 bases and the J segment 4 bases; nucleotides outside the gene matches: 16. The germline V gene has CDR1 SGHVS and CDR2 FQNEAQ. The DNA for the CDR3 is TGTGCCAGCAGCTCGTACAACCCGGACAGGAAGAAGTACGAGCAGTACTTC. This translates into CASSSYNPDRKKYEQYF.

The V gene is TRBV4-1, the J gene TRBJ2-7, with TRBD1 as a possible D gene (5 bases). Germline lookup yields CDR1 MGHRA and CDR2 YSYEKL. V was trimmed by 0 bases and J by 2 bases, leaving 8 bases between them. This CDR3 is 14 amino acids long. The CDR3 reads CASSQEVRAYEQYF. DNA of the CDR3: TGCGCCAGCAGCCAAGAGGTCAGGGCCTACGAGCAGTACTTC.

The chain uses TRBV6-1 and TRBJ2-7; D is perhaps TRBD1 (6 bases). The CDR3 runs 16 residues. The V end was cut by 4 bases, the J end by 3 bases, with 19 bases between. Germline lookup yields CDR1 MNHNS and CDR2 SASEGT. CDR3 sequence reads: CASSGAFGQINYEQYF. The CDR3 coding sequence is TGTGCCAGCAGTGGGGCCTTCGGACAGATAAACTACGAGCAGTACTTC.

This chain uses TRBV24-1 with TRBJ2-3; D may be TRBD2 (5 bases). CDR1 is KGHDR and CDR2 is SFDVKD in the germline V gene. The CDR3 runs 17 residues. The V end was cut by 0 bases, the J end by 2 bases, with 14 bases between. CDR3 in DNA: TGTGCCACCAGTGATTTGTTCCGAGCGGAACTCACAGATACGCAGTATTTT. This encodes CATSDLFRAELTDTQYF.

This clonotype was picked up a small number of times. The chain has TRBV24-1 and TRBJ2-1, with D perhaps being TRBD1 or TRBD2 (5 bases each). CDR1 KGHDR and CDR2 SFDVKD come from the germline V gene. This CDR3 has 15 amino acids. V was pared by 3 bases and J by 5 bases, with 13 bases between. The chain's CDR3 is CATSDASGTNNEQFF. In DNA form, the CDR3 reads TGTGCCACCAGTGATGCTTCCGGGACGAACAATGAGCAGTTCTTC.

This clonotype was counted between two and nine times. This chain joins TRBV2 and TRBJ1-5, with TRBD1 identical over 8 bases. The CDR3 is 15 residues long. Trimming removed 6 bases from V and 5 bases from J; junction bases left unmatched: 9. Germline CDR1 reads SNHLY; CDR2 reads FYNNEI. CDR3 sequence (DNA): TGTGCCAGCAGCTTGGGACAGGCCTTCCATCAGCCCCAGCATTTT. Protein sequence: CASSLGQAFHQPQHF.

V is TRBV5-1 and J is TRBJ2-7, with TRBD1 identical over 7 bases. This CDR3 spans 15 amino acids. Germline CDR1 and CDR2: SGHRS and YFSETQ. The V gene end was trimmed by 4 bases and the J gene end by 3 bases; junction bases not matched to a gene: 10. CDR3 in amino acids: CASSLSFPGGYEQYF. DNA for the CDR3: TGCGCCAGCAGCCTAAGCTTCCCAGGGGGCTACGAGCAGTACTTC. The full variable domain, completed using reference TRBV5-1 and TRBJ2-7, is KAGVTQTPRYLIKTRGQQVTLSCSPISGHRSVSWYQQTPGQGLQFLFEYFSETQRNKGNFPGRFSGRQFSNSRSEMNVSTLELGDSALYLCASSLSFPGGYEQYFGPGTRLTVT.

This clonotype was observed a handful of times. The chain couples TRBV2 to TRBJ2-1, with a possible D match to TRBD1 (6 bases). The CDR3 is 13 amino acids. Germline CDR1 is SNHLY and CDR2 is FYNNEI. V lost 2 bases, J lost 8 bases, and 10 bases lay in between. The CDR3 loop is CASSEIEGDEQFF. CDR3 in DNA: TGTGCCAGCAGTGAAATCGAGGGGGATGAGCAGTTCTTC.

The chain carries TRBV28 and TRBJ2-1; 10 bases map to TRBD2. Per germline, CDR1 MDHEN and CDR2 SYDVKM. Losses at the gene ends were 2 bases for V and 7 bases for J; bases not matched to a gene: 11. The CDR3 is 17 residues long. The CDR3 bases are TGTGCCAGCAGTTTACTATGGCTAGCGGGAGAGGAGAATGAGCAGTTCTTC. Translating gives CASSLLWLAGEENEQFF.

The chain combines TRBV4-2 with TRBJ2-4; no definite D call. Germline V CDR1 and CDR2: LGHNA, YNFKEQ. This CDR3 has 15 residues. V was trimmed by 0 bases and J by 9 bases, leaving 15 bases between them. DNA of the CDR3: TGTGCCAGCAGCCAAGATTTCCCACAGAGTGGCATTCAGTACTTC. It is translated as CASSQDFPQSGIQYF.

The V gene is TRBV27, the J gene TRBJ2-1, with 7 bases lining up with TRBD2. Germline CDR1 is MNHEY and CDR2 is SMNVEV (reference sequence). The CDR3 has 16 residues. V dropped 6 bases and J dropped 4; count of bases not matched to a gene: 12. The CDR3 DNA reads as TGTGCCAGCAGCATAATCGGCGGGAGAGATTACAATGAGCAGTTCTTC. Translating it yields CASSIIGGRDYNEQFF.